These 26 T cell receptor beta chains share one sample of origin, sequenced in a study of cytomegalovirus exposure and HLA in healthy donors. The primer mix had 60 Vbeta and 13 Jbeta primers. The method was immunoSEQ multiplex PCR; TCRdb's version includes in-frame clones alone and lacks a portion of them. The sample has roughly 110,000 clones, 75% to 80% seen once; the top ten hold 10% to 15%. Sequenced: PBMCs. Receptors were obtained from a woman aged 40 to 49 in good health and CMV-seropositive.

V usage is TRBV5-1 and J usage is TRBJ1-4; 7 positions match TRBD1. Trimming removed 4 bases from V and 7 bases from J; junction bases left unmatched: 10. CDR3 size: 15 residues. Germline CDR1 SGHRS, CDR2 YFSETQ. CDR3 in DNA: TGCGCCAGCAGCAGGCTGACAGGGTTGGGTGAAAAACTGTTTTTT. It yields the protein CASSRLTGLGEKLFF.

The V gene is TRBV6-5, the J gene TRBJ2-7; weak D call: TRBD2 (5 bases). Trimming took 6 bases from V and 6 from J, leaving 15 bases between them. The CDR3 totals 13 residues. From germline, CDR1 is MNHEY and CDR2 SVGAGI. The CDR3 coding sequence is TGTGCCAGCAGGAGGGCGGGTTCGATCGAGCAGTACTTC. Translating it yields CASRRAGSIEQYF.

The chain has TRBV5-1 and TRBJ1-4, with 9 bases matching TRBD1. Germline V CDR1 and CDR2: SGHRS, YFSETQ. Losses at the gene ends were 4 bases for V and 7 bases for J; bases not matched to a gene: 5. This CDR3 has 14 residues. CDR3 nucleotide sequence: TGCGCCAGCAGCCTGGGACAGGGCGCTGAAAAACTGTTTTTT. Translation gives CASSLGQGAEKLFF.

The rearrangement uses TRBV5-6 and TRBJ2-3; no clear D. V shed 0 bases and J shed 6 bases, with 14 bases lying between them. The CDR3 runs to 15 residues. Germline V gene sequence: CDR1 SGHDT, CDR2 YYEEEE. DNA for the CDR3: TGTGCCAGCAGCTTGGGGGCACGTCTTGGGGATACGCAGTATTTT. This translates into CASSLGARLGDTQYF.

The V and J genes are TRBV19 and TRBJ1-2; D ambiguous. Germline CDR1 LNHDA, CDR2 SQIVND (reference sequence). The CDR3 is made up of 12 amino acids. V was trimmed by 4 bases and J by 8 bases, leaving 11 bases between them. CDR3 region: CASSRRDRGYTF. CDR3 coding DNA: TGTGCCAGTAGTAGGAGGGATCGAGGCTACACCTTC.

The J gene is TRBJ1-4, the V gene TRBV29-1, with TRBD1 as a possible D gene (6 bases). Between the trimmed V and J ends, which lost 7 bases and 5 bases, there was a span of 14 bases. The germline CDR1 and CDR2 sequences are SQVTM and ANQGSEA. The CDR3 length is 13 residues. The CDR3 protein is CSAGGGENEKLFF. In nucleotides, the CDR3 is TGCAGCGCTGGAGGGGGGGAAAATGAAAAACTGTTTTTT.

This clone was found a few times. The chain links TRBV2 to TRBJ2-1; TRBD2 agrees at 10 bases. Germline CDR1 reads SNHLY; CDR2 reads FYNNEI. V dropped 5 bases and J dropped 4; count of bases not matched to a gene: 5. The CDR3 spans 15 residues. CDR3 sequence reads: CASSSLAGLYNEQFF. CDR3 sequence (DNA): TGTGCCAGCAGTTCACTAGCGGGGTTATACAATGAGCAGTTCTTC.

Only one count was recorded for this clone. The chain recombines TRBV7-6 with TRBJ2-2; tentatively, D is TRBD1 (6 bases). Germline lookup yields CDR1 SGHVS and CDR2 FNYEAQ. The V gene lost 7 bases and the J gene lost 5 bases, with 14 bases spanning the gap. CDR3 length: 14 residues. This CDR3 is CASTDGTLTGELFF. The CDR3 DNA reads TGTGCCAGCACCGATGGGACATTGACCGGGGAGCTGTTTTTT.

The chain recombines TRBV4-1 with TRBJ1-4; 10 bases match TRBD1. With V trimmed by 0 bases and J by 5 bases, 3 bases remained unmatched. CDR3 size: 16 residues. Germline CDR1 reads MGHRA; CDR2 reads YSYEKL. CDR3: CASSQDGGQGNEKLFF. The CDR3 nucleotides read TGCGCCAGCAGCCAAGATGGGGGACAGGGGAATGAAAAACTGTTTTTT.

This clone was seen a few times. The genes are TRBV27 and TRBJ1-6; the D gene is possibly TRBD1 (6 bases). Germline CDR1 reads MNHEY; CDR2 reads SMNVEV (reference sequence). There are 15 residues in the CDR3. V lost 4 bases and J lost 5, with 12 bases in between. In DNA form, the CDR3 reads TGTGCCAGCAGTTCCTGGACAGTTCATAATTCACCCCTCCACTTT. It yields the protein CASSSWTVHNSPLHF.

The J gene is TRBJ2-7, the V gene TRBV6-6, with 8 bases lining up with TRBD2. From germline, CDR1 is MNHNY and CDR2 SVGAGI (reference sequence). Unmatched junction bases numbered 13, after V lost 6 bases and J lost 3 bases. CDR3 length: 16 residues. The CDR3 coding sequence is TGTGCCAGCAGCCCCCCGGGGGCGGGGGGACTCTACGAGCAGTACTTC. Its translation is CASSPPGAGGLYEQYF.

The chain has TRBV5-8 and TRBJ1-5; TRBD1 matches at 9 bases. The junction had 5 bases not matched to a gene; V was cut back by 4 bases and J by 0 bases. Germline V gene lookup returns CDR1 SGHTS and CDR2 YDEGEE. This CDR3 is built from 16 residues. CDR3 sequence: CASSPDRGVSNQPQHF. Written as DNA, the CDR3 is TGTGCCAGCAGCCCGGACAGGGGCGTTAGCAATCAGCCCCAGCATTTT.

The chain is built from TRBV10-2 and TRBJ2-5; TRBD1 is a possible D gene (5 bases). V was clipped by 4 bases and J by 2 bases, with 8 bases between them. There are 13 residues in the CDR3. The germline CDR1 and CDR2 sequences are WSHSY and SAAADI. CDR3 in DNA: TGCGCCAGCAGTGGACAGATACAAGAGACCCAGTACTTC. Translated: CASSGQIQETQYF.

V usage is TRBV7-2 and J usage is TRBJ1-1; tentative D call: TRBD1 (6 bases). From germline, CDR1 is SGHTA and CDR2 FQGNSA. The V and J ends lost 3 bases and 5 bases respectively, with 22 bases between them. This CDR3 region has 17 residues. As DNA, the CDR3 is TGTGCCAGCAGCTTCCATTCAGGACCAGATAGGGGGACTGAAGCTTTCTTT. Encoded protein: CASSFHSGPDRGTEAFF. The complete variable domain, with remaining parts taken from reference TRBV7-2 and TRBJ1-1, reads GAGVSQSPSNKVTEKGKDVELRCDPISGHTALYWYRQSLGQGLEFLIYFQGNSAPDKSGLPSDRFSAERTGGSVSTLTIQRTQQEDSAVYLCASSFHSGPDRGTEAFFGQGTRLTVV.

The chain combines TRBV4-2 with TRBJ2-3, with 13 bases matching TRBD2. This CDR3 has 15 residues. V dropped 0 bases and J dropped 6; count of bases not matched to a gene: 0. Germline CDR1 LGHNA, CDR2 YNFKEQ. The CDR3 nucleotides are TGTGCCAGCAGCCAAGAACTAGCGGGGGGGGATACGCAGTATTTT. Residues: CASSQELAGGDTQYF.

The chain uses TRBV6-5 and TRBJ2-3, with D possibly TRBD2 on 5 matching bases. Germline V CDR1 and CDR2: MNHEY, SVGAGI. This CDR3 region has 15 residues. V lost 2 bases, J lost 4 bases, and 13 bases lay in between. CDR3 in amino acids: CASSYQIGLPDTQYF. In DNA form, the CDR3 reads TGTGCCAGCAGTTACCAAATCGGACTTCCAGATACGCAGTATTTT.

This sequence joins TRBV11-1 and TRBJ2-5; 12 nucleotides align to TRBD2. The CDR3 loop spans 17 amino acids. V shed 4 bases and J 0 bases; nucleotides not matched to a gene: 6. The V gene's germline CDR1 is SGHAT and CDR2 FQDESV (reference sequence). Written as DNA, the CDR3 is TGTGCCAGCAGCTCCGGGACTAGCGGGTCATACCAAGAGACCCAGTACTTC. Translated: CASSSGTSGSYQETQYF. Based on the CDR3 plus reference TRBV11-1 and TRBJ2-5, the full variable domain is EAEVAQSPRYKITEKSQAVAFWCDPISGHATLYWYRQILGQGPELLVQFQDESVVDDSQLPKDRFSAERLKGVDSTLKIQPAELGDSAMYLCASSSGTSGSYQETQYFGPGTRLLVL.

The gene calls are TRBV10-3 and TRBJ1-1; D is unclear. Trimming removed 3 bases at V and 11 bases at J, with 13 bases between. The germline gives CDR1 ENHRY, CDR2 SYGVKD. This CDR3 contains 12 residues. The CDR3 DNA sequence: TGTGCCATCAGTGACGGGGTTATGCGTGCTTTCTTT. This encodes CAISDGVMRAFF.

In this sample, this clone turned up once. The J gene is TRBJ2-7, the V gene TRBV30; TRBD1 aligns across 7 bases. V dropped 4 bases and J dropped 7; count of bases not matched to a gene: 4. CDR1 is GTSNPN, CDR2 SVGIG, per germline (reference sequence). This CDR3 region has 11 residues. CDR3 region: CAWTGGWEQYF. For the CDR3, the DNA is TGTGCCTGGACAGGGGGTTGGGAGCAGTACTTC.

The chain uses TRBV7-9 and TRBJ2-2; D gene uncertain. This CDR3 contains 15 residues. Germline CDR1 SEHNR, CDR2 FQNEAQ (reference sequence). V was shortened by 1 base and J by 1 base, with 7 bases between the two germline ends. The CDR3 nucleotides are TGTGCCAGCAGCTTAGGGCATCAGAACACCGGGGAGCTGTTTTTT. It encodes CASSLGHQNTGELFF.

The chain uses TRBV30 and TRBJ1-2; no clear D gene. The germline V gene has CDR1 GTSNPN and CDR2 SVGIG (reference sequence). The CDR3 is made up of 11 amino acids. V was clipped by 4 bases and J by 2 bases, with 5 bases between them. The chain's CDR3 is CAWNTNYGYTF. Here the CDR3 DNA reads TGTGCCTGGAACACAAACTATGGCTACACCTTC.

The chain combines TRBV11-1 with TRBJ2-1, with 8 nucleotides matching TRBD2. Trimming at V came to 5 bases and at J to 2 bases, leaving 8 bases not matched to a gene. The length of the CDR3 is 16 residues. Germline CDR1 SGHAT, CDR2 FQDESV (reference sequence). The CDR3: CASSLLTSGPYNEQFF. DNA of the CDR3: TGTGCCAGCAGCCTTCTCACTAGCGGACCCTACAATGAGCAGTTCTTC.

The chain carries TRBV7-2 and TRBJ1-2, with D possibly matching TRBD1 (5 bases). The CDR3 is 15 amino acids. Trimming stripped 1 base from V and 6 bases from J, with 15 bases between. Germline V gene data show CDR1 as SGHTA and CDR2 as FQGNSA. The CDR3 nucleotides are TGTGCCAGCAGCTTAGTGGACTCGGGGGGAGATGGCTACACCTTC. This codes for CASSLVDSGGDGYTF. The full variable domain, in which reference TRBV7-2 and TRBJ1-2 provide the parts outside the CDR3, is GAGVSQSPSNKVTEKGKDVELRCDPISGHTALYWYRQSLGQGLEFLIYFQGNSAPDKSGLPSDRFSAERTGGSVSTLTIQRTQQEDSAVYLCASSLVDSGGDGYTFGSGTRLTVV.

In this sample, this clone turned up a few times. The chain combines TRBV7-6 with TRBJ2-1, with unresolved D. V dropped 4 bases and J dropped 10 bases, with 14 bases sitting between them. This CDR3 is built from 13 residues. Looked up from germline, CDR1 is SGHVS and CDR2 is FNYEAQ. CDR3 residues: CASSSDNAQEQFF. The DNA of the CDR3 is TGTGCCAGCAGCTCCGACAATGCCCAAGAGCAGTTCTTC.

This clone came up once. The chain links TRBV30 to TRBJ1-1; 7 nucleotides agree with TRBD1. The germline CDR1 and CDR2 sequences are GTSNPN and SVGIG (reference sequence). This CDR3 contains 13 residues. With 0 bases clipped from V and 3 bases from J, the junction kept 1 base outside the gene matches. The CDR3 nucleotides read TGTGCCTGGAGTGTCACAGGGGACACTGAAGCTTTCTTT. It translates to CAWSVTGDTEAFF.

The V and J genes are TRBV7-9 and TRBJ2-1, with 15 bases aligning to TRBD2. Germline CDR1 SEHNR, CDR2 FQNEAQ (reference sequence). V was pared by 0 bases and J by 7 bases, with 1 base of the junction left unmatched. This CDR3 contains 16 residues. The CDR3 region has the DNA TGTGCCAGCAGCTTAGCCGGGACTAGCGGGAGGAATGAGCAGTTCTTC. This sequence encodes CASSLAGTSGRNEQFF.